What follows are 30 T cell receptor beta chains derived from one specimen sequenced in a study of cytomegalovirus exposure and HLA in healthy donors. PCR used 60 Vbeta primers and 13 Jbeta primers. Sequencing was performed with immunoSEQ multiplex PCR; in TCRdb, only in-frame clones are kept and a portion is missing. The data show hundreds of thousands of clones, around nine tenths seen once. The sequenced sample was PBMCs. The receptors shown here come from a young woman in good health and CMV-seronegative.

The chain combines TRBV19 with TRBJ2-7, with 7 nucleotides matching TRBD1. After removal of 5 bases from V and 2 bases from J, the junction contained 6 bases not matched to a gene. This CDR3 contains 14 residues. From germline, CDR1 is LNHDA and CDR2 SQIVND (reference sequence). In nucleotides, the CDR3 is TGTGCCAGTAGTCGGGGACAGAACCCCTACGAGCAGTACTTC. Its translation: CASSRGQNPYEQYF.

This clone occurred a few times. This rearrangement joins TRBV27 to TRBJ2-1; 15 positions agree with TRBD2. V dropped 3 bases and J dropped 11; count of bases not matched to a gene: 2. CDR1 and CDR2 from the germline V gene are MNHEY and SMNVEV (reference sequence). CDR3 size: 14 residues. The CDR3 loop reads CASSLGLAGGQQFF. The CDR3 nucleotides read TGTGCCAGCAGTTTGGGACTAGCGGGAGGTCAGCAGTTCTTC.

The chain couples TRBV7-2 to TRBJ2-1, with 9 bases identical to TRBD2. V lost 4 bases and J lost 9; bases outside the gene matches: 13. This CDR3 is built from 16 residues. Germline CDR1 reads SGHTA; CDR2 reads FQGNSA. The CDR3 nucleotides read TGTGCCAGCAGCTCGGGATTACTAGCGGGCAAGGGTGAGCAGTTCTTC. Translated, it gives CASSSGLLAGKGEQFF. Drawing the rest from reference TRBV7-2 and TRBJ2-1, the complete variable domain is GAGVSQSPSNKVTEKGKDVELRCDPISGHTALYWYRQSLGQGLEFLIYFQGNSAPDKSGLPSDRFSAERTGGSVSTLTIQRTQQEDSAVYLCASSSGLLAGKGEQFFGPGTRLTVL.

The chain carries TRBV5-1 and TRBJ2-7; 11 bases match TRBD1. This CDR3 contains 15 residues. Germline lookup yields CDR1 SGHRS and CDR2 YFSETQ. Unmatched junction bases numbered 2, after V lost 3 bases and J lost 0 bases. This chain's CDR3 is CASSWTGGRSYEQYF. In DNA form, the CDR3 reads TGCGCCAGCAGCTGGACAGGGGGCCGCTCCTACGAGCAGTACTTC.

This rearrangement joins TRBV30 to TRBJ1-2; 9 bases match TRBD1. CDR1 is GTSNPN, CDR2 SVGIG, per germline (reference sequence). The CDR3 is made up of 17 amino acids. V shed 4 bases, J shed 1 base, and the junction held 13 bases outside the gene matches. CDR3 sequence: CAWKPPGQGFLNYGYTF. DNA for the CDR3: TGTGCCTGGAAACCCCCGGGACAGGGCTTTCTTAACTATGGCTACACCTTC.

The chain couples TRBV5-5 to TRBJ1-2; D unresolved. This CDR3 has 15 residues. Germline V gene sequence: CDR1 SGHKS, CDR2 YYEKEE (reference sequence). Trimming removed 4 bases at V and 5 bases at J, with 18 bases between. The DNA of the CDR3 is TGTGCCAGCAGCCACTGGGAGGTCCGGTGGTATGGCTACACCTTC. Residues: CASSHWEVRWYGYTF.

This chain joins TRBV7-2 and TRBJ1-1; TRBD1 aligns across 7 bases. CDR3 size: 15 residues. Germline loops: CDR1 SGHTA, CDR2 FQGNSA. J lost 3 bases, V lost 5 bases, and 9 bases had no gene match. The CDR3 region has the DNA TGTGCCAGCAGCGCTAGACAGGGTAGCGACACTGAAGCTTTCTTT. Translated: CASSARQGSDTEAFF. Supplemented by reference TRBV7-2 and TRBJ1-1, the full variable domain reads GAGVSQSPSNKVTEKGKDVELRCDPISGHTALYWYRQSLGQGLEFLIYFQGNSAPDKSGLPSDRFSAERTGGSVSTLTIQRTQQEDSAVYLCASSARQGSDTEAFFGQGTRLTVV.

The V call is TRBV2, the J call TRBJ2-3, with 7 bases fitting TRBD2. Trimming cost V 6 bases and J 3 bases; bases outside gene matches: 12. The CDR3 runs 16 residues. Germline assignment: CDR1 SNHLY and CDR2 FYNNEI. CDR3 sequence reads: CASRGPLAGLTDTQYF. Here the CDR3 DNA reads TGTGCCAGCAGAGGACCCCTCGCGGGACTAACAGATACGCAGTATTTT.

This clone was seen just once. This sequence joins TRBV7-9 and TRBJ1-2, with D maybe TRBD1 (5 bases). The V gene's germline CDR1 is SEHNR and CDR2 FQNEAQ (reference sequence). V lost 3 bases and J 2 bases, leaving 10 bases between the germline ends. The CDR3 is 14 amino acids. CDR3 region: CASSLRQQNYGYTF. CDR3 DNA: TGTGCCAGCAGCTTGCGACAGCAGAACTATGGCTACACCTTC.

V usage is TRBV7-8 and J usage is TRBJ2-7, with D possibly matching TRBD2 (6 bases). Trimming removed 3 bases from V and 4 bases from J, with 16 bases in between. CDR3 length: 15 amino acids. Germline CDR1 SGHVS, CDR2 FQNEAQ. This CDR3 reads CASSFQEGPRYEQYF. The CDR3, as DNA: TGTGCCAGCAGCTTCCAGGAGGGGCCTCGTTACGAGCAGTACTTC.

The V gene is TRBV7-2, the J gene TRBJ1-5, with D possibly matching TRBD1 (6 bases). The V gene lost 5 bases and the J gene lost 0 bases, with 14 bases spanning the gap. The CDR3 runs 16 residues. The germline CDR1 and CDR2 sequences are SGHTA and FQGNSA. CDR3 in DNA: TGTGCCAGCAGCGACAGAGGGGGTAATAGCAATCAGCCCCAGCATTTT. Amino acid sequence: CASSDRGGNSNQPQHF.

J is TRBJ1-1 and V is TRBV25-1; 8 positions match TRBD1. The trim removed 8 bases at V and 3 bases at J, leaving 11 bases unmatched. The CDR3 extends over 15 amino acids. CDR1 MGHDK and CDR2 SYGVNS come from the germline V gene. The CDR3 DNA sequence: TGTGCCAGCTGTTTCAGGGGGCGCCCGGACACTGAAGCTTTCTTT. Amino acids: CASCFRGRPDTEAFF.

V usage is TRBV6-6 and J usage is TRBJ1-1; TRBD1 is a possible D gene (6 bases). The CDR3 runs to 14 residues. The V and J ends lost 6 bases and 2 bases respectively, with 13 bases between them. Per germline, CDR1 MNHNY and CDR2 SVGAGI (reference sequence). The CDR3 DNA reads TGTGCCAGCAGCACGGGACATCAAAACACTGAAGCTTTCTTT. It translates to CASSTGHQNTEAFF.

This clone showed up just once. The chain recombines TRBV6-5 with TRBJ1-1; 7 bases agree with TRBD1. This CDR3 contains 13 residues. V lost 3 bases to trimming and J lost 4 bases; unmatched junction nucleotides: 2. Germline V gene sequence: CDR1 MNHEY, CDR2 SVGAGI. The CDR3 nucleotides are TGTGCCAGCAGTTATCAGGGGGGCACTGAAGCTTTCTTT. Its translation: CASSYQGGTEAFF.

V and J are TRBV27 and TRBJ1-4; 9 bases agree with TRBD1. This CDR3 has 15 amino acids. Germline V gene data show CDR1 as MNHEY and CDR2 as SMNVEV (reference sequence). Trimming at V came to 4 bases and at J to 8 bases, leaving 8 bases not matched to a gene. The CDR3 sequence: CASSWSGTGKEKLFF. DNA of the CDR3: TGTGCCAGCAGTTGGTCGGGGACAGGGAAAGAAAAACTGTTTTTT.

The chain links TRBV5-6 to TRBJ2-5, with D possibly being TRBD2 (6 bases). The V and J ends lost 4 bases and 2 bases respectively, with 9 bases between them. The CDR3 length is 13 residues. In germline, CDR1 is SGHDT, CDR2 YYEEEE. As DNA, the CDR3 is TGTGCCAGCAGCGTCCGGGAGCAAGAGACCCAGTACTTC. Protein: CASSVREQETQYF.

The CDR3 bases are TGTGCCAGCAGTGTGGTCAGGGGATACAATGAGCAGTTCTTC. Its translation: CASSVVRGYNEQFF. This chain links TRBV6-4 with TRBJ2-1, with D perhaps matching TRBD1 (6 bases). The CDR3 is 14 amino acids. Per germline, CDR1 MRHNA and CDR2 SNTAGT. The ends were cut back, 4 bases at V and 4 bases at J, with 11 bases in the middle.

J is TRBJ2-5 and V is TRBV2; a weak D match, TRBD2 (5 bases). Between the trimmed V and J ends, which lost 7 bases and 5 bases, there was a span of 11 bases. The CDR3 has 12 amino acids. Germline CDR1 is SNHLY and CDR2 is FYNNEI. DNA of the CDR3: TGTGCCAGCATGAGGGAACCTGAGACCCAGTACTTC. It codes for CASMREPETQYF.

CDR3 in DNA: TGCAGTGCTAGGGACAGCGGAGGCTACACCTTC. It yields the protein CSARDSGGYTF. The chain recombines TRBV20-1 with TRBJ1-2, with a tentative D call TRBD1 (6 bases). Germline CDR1 DFQATT, CDR2 SNEGSKA (reference sequence). V lost 3 bases and J lost 8, with 10 bases in between. This CDR3 has 11 residues.

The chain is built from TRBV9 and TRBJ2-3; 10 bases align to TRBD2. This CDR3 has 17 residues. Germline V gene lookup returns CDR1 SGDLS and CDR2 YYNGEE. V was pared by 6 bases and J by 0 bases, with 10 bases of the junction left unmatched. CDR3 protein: CASTSSGGSFSTDTQYF. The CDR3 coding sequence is TGTGCCAGCACGTCTAGCGGGGGATCCTTTAGCACAGATACGCAGTATTTT.

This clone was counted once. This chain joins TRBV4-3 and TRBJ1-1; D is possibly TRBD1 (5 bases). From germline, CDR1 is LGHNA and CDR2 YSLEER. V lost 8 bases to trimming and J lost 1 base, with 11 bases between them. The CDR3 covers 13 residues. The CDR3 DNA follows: TGCGCCAGCGGAAAACAGGCGAACACTGAAGCTTTCTTT. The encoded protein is CASGKQANTEAFF.

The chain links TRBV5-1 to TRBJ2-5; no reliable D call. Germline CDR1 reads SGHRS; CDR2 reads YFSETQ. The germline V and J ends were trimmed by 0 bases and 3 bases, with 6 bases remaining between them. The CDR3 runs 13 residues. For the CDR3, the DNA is TGCGCCAGCAGCTTGGTAACGGAAGAGACCCAGTACTTC. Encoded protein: CASSLVTEETQYF.

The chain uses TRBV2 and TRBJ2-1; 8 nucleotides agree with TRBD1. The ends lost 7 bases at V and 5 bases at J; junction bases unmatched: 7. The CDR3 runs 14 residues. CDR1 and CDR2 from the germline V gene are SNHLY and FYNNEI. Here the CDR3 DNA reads TGTGCCAGCACGCCGGACAGGGCCCACAATGAGCAGTTCTTC. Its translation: CASTPDRAHNEQFF.

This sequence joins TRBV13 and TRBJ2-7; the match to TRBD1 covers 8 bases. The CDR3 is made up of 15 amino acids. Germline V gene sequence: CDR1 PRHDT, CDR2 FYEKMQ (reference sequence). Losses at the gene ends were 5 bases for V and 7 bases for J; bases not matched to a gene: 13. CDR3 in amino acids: CASSPVGTGLLEQYF. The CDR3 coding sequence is TGTGCCAGCAGCCCCGTCGGGACAGGCCTTTTGGAGCAGTACTTC. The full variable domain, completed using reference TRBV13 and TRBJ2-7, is AAGVIQSPRHLIKEKRETATLKCYPIPRHDTVYWYQQGPGQDPQFLISFYEKMQSDKGSIPDRFSAQQFSDYHSELNMSSLELGDSALYFCASSPVGTGLLEQYFGPGTRLTVT.

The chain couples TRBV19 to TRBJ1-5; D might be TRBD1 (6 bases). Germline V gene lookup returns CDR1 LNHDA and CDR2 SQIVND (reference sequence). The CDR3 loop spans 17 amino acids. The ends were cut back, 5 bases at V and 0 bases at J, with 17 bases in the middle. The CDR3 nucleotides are TGTGCCAGTAGTGGCACCCGGGACACCTATAGCAATCAGCCCCAGCATTTT. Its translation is CASSGTRDTYSNQPQHF.

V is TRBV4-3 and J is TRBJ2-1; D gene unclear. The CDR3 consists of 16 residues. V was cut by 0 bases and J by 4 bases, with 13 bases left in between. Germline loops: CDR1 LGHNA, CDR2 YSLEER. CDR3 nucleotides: TGCGCCAGCAGCCAAGAGCCGGCAGGATCATACAATGAGCAGTTCTTC. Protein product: CASSQEPAGSYNEQFF.

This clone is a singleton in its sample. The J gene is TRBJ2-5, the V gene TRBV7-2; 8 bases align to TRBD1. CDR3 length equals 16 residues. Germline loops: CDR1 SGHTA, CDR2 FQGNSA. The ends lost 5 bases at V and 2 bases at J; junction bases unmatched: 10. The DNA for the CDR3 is TGTGCCAGCAGCCCGAACAGGGGGAGCCGACAAGAGACCCAGTACTTC. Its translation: CASSPNRGSRQETQYF.

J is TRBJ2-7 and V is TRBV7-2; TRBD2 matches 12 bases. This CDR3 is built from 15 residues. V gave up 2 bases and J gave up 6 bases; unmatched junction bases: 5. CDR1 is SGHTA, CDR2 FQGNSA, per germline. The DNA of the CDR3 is TGTGCCAGCAGCTTAAGACTAGCGGGAGCGAGCGAGCAGTACTTC. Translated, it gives CASSLRLAGASEQYF.

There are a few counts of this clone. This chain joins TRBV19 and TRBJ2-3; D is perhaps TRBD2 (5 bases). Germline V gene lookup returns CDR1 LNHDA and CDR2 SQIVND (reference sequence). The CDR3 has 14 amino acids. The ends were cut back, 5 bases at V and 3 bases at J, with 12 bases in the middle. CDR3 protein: CASSRAAETDTQYF. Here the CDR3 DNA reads TGTGCCAGTAGTCGCGCAGCGGAAACAGATACGCAGTATTTT.

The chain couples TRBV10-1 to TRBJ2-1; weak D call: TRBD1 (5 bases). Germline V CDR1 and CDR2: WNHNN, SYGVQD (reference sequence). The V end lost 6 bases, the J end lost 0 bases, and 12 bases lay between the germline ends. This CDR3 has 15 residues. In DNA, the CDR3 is TGCGCCAGCAGGGACAACTGGAGCTCCTACAATGAGCAGTTCTTC. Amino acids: CASRDNWSSYNEQFF.